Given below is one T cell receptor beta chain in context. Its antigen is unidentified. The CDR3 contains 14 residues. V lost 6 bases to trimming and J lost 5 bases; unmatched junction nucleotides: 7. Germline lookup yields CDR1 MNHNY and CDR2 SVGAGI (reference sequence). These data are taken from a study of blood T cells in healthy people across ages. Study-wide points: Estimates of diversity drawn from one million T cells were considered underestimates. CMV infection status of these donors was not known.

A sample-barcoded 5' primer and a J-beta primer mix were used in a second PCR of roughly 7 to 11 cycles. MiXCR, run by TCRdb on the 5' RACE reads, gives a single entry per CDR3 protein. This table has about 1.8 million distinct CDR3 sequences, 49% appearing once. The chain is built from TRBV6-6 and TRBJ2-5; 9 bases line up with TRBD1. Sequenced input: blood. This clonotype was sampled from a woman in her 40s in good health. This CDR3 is CASSTQGAVETQYF. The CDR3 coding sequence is TGTGCCAGCAGCACACAGGGGGCTGTGGAGACCCAGTACTTC.